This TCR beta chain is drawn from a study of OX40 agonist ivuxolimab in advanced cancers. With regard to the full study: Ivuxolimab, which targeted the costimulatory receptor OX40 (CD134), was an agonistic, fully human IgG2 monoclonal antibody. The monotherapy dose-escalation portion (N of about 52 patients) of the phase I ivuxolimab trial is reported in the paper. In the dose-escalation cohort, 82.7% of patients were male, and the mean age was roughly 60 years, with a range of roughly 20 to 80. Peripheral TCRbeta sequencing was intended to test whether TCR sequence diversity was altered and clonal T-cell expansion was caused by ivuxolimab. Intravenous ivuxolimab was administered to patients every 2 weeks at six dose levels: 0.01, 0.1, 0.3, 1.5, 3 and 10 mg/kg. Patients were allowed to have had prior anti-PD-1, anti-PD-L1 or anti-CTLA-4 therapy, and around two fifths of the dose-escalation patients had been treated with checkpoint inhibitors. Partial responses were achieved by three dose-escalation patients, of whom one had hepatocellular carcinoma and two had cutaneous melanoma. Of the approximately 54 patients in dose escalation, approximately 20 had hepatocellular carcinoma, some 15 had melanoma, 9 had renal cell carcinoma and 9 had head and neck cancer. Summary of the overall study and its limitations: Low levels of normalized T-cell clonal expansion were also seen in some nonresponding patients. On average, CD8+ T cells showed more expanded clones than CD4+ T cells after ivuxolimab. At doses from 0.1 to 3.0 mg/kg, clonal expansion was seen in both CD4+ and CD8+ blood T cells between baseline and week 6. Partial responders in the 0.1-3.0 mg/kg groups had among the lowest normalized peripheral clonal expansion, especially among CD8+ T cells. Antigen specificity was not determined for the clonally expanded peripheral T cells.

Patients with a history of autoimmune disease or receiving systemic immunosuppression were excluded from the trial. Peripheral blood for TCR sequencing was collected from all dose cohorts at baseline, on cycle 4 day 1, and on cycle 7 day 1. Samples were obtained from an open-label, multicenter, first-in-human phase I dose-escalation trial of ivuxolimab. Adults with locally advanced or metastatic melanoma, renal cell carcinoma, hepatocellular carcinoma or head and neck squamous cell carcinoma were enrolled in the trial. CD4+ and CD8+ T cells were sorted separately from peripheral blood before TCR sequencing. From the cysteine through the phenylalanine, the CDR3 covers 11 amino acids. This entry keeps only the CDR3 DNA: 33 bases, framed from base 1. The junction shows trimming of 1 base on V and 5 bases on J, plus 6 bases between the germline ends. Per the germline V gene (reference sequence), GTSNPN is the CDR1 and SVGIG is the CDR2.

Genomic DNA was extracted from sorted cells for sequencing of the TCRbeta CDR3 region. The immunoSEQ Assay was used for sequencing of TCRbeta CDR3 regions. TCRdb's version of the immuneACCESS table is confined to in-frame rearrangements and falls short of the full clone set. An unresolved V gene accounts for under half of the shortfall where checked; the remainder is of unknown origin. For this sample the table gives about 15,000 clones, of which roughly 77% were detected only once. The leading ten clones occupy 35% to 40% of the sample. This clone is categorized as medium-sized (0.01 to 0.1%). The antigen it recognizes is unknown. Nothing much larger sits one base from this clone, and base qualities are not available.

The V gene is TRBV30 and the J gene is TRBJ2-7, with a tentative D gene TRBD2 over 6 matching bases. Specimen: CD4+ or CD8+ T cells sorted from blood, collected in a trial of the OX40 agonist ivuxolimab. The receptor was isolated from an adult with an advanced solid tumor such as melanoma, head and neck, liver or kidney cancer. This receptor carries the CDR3 CAWSERDEQYF. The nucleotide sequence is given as TGTGCCTGGAGTGAGCGGGACGAGCAGTACTTC. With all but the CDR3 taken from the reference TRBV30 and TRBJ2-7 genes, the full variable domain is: SQTIHQWPATLVQPVGSPLSLECTVEGTSNPNLYWYRQAAGRGLQLLFYSVGIGQISSEVPQNLSASRPQDRQFILSSKKLLLSDSGFYLCAWSERDEQYFGPGTRLTVT.